Listed here are 25 T cell receptor beta chains from one sample, sequenced in a study of blood T cells in healthy people across ages. A J-beta primer mix and a sample-barcoded 5' primer were used in a second PCR of roughly 6 to 12 cycles. TCRdb analysed the 5' RACE reads with MiXCR anew, one entry per CDR3 protein. The profile shows just over 1 million distinct CDR3 sequences, around 43% of them singletons. Sequenced material: blood. The receptors originated from a woman aged 55-70 years in good health.

V gene TRBV7-2 combines with J gene TRBJ2-5; weak D call: TRBD1 (6 bases). V lost 5 bases to trimming and J lost 2 bases, with 12 bases between them. Germline values: CDR1 SGHTA, CDR2 FQGNSA. The CDR3 is 14 amino acids. DNA of the CDR3: TGTGCCAGCAGCCCTCGACAGGTACAAGAGACCCAGTACTTC. It codes for CASSPRQVQETQYF. The whole variable domain, remainder taken from reference TRBV7-2 and TRBJ2-5, is GAGVSQSPSNKVTEKGKDVELRCDPISGHTALYWYRQSLGQGLEFLIYFQGNSAPDKSGLPSDRFSAERTGGSVSTLTIQRTQQEDSAVYLCASSPRQVQETQYFGPGTRLLVL.

V and J are TRBV18 and TRBJ2-1; either TRBD1 or TRBD2 may fit D (6 bases each). V was clipped by 6 bases and J by 6 bases, with 12 bases between them. Germline-derived CDR1 and CDR2 are KGHSH and LQKENI. The CDR3 is 13 amino acids. The CDR3 DNA is TGTGCCAGCTCCAGTAGGGGGGTCAATGAGCAGTTCTTC. Translation: CASSSRGVNEQFF.

The chain couples TRBV11-2 to TRBJ2-7; D is undetermined. The V gene lost 5 bases and the J gene lost 4 bases, with 12 bases spanning the gap. The germline V gene has CDR1 SGHAT and CDR2 FQNNGV. The CDR3 sequence is 13 residues long. The CDR3 loop reads CASSQPTEYEQYF. In DNA, the CDR3 is TGTGCCAGCAGCCAACCGACGGAATACGAGCAGTACTTC.

This clonotype appeared once. The rearrangement uses TRBV18 and TRBJ1-1; 10 nucleotides line up with TRBD1. Germline CDR1 is KGHSH and CDR2 is LQKENI. The CDR3 extends over 15 amino acids. V shed 3 bases, J shed 4 bases, and the junction held 5 bases outside the gene matches. In DNA, the CDR3 is TGTGCCAGCTCACCCAGGACAGGGGGGACCACTGAAGCTTTCTTT. This codes for CASSPRTGGTTEAFF.

The chain couples TRBV4-1 to TRBJ2-1; 9 nucleotides match TRBD2. In germline, CDR1 is MGHRA, CDR2 YSYEKL. V lost 0 bases, J lost 6 bases, and 12 bases stayed unmatched. CDR3 length: 18 residues. This chain's CDR3 is CASSQESSTSGPFNEQFF. The DNA for the CDR3 is TGCGCCAGCAGCCAAGAATCTTCCACTAGCGGGCCGTTCAATGAGCAGTTCTTC.

V is TRBV24-1 and J is TRBJ1-2; TRBD1 agrees at 8 bases. Germline CDR1 and CDR2: KGHDR and SFDVKD. V trimming: 4 bases; J trimming: 4 bases; junction bases outside the gene matches: 4. The length of the CDR3 is 14 residues. In DNA form, the CDR3 reads TGTGCCACCAGTGACCCAGGGGGCCCCTATGGCTACACCTTC. Translating gives CATSDPGGPYGYTF.

The V gene is TRBV6-6, the J gene TRBJ2-7; TRBD1 aligns across 9 bases. Germline lookup yields CDR1 MNHNY and CDR2 SVGAGI (reference sequence). Trimming at V came to 2 bases and at J to 5 bases, leaving 7 bases not matched to a gene. The CDR3 is 15 residues long. The CDR3 bases are TGTGCCAGCAGTTACATGGGACAGGGCGCCGACGAGCAGTACTTC. This codes for CASSYMGQGADEQYF.

A few counts support this clonotype. The chain combines TRBV20-1 with TRBJ2-3, with 7 bases that match TRBD2. J was trimmed by 6 bases and V by 2 bases; bases with no gene match: 8. This CDR3 is 14 amino acids long. CDR1 is DFQATT, CDR2 SNEGSKA, per germline (reference sequence). DNA for the CDR3: TGCAGTGCTAGAAGCCCGGGACTAAGCGATACGCAGTATTTT. Protein: CSARSPGLSDTQYF.

The DNA for the CDR3 is TGCAGTGCTAGCATAGGGGCCACACCCTACGAGCAGTACTTC. This codes for CSASIGATPYEQYF. The V and J genes are TRBV20-1 and TRBJ2-7; D is perhaps TRBD1 (5 bases). Trimming removed 3 bases at V and 2 bases at J, with 14 bases between. CDR3 size: 14 residues. The germline V gene encodes CDR1 DFQATT and CDR2 SNEGSKA (reference sequence).

This chain joins TRBV20-1 and TRBJ2-5, with D tentatively TRBD1 (6 bases). CDR1 and CDR2 from the germline V gene are DFQATT and SNEGSKA (reference sequence). Between the trimmed V and J ends, which lost 7 bases and 2 bases, there was a span of 14 bases. This CDR3 is built from 13 residues. The chain's CDR3 is CSVAGQSQETQYF. Written as DNA, the CDR3 is TGCAGTGTCGCCGGACAGAGTCAAGAGACCCAGTACTTC.

The genes are TRBV6-5 and TRBJ2-1, with TRBD2 matching over 10 bases. After removal of 0 bases from V and 10 bases from J, the junction contained 3 bases not matched to a gene. This CDR3 has 14 amino acids. Germline V lookup: CDR1 MNHEY, CDR2 SVGAGI. CDR3 sequence (DNA): TGTGCCAGCAGTTACTCTCTAGCGGGAGACGAGCAGTTCTTC. The encoded protein is CASSYSLAGDEQFF.

This clonotype was seen ten or more times. The chain has TRBV11-2 and TRBJ2-3, with D uncertain. The ends were cut back, 5 bases at V and 0 bases at J, with 15 bases in the middle. The germline V gene has CDR1 SGHAT and CDR2 FQNNGV. CDR3 length: 16 amino acids. The CDR3 sequence is CASSLGSVSSTDTQYF. The CDR3 bases are TGTGCCAGCAGCCTAGGGTCGGTCTCTAGCACAGATACGCAGTATTTT.

J is TRBJ2-1 and V is TRBV27, with 7 bases fitting TRBD2. The CDR3 covers 16 residues. The V gene end was trimmed by 4 bases and the J gene end by 6 bases; junction bases not matched to a gene: 12. Germline assignment: CDR1 MNHEY and CDR2 SMNVEV (reference sequence). CDR3 residues: CASSYNPTGGSNEQFF. CDR3 nucleotides: TGTGCCAGCAGTTATAATCCTACCGGCGGGAGCAATGAGCAGTTCTTC.

Only a few counts were recorded for this clonotype. This chain links TRBV20-1 with TRBJ1-2; 9 nucleotides match TRBD1. The CDR3 loop spans 16 amino acids. Germline loops: CDR1 DFQATT, CDR2 SNEGSKA (reference sequence). The junction had 12 bases not matched to a gene; V was cut back by 7 bases and J by 0 bases. The CDR3 sequence is CSVGAGQGITNYGYTF. The CDR3 DNA follows: TGCAGTGTAGGGGCGGGACAGGGCATTACTAACTATGGCTACACCTTC.

This chain uses TRBV9 with TRBJ2-7; TRBD2 matches at 7 bases. Germline V gene sequence: CDR1 SGDLS, CDR2 YYNGEE. This CDR3 region has 15 residues. The V and J ends lost 4 bases and 4 bases, in that order; junction bases with no gene match: 11. The CDR3 DNA follows: TGTGCCAGCAGCCCAGGGAGCGGGGCGCCATACGAGCAGTACTTC. Encoded protein: CASSPGSGAPYEQYF.

This clonotype has more than one count but fewer than ten. The chain links TRBV15 to TRBJ2-2, with D tentatively TRBD2 (5 bases). There are 17 residues in the CDR3. CDR1 LNHNV and CDR2 YYDKDF come from the germline V gene (reference sequence). Trimming removed 0 bases at V and 5 bases at J, with 16 bases between. In DNA, the CDR3 is TGTGCCACCAGCAGAGATTTAAGGTCGGGGTGGACCGGGGAGCTGTTTTTT. This encodes CATSRDLRSGWTGELFF.

This clonotype was detected only a few times. A much larger clonotype is one base distant, so this may be a read error. The chain combines TRBV25-1 with TRBJ1-4; D ambiguous. Germline CDR1 and CDR2: MGHDK and SYGVNS. CDR3 length: 15 amino acids. Trimming took 2 bases from V and 7 from J, leaving 14 bases between them. CDR3 sequence: CASSEDSVESEKLFF. CDR3 DNA sequence: TGTGCCAGCAGTGAAGATAGCGTGGAGAGTGAAAAACTGTTTTTT.

Worth noting for this clonotype: A read error may account for a junction end that differs from germline. The rearrangement links TRBV27 to TRBJ2-5; D gene unclear. Germline V lookup: CDR1 MNHEY, CDR2 SMNVEV (reference sequence). The CDR3 totals 15 residues. CDR3 sequence: CASSPRKGTQETQYF. In nucleotides, the CDR3 is TGCGCCAGCAGTCCCAGGAAGGGCACCCAAGAGACCCAGTACTTC.

This clonotype was seen at least ten times. The chain uses TRBV15 and TRBJ2-7; TRBD2 agrees at 11 bases. The CDR3 has 15 residues. Trimming took 3 bases from V and 1 from J; bases not matched to a gene: 2. Per germline, CDR1 LNHNV and CDR2 YYDKDF (reference sequence). The CDR3 is CATSRLAGGSYEQYF. For the CDR3, the DNA is TGTGCCACCAGCAGGCTAGCGGGAGGATCCTACGAGCAGTACTTC.

The chain couples TRBV6-5 to TRBJ2-3; tentatively, D is TRBD2 (6 bases). This CDR3 region has 15 residues. Trimming removed 5 bases at V and 2 bases at J, with 14 bases between. The germline V gene encodes CDR1 MNHEY and CDR2 SVGAGI. The CDR3 spells CASSIGLPSTDTQYF. The CDR3 nucleotides read TGTGCCAGCAGTATCGGACTACCGTCCACAGATACGCAGTATTTT.

This clonotype showed up just a few times. Relative to the germline gene, one junction end is altered; a read error may explain this. V and J are TRBV27 and TRBJ2-5; weak D call: TRBD1 (5 bases). TRBJ2-7 explains the end of the DNA better; the J call may be wrong. Germline V gives CDR1 MNHEY, CDR2 SMNVEV (reference sequence). The CDR3 extends over 13 amino acids. In DNA form, the CDR3 reads TGTGCCAGCAGGTTATCAGGGAACTACGAGCAGTACTTC. Translated: CASRLSGNYEQYF.

J is TRBJ2-3 and V is TRBV6-2 or TRBV6-3; 9 positions agree with TRBD2. Looked up from germline, CDR1 is MNHEY and CDR2 is SVGEGT. J gave up 5 bases and V 6 bases, and 36 bases lay outside the gene matches. The CDR3 loop spans 24 amino acids. The CDR3 bases are TGTGCCAGCAGCTATCCGGCGCACAGGGTTGTCACTAGCGGGCCTCCCGAAAACTTAGATACGCAGTATTTT. Its translation is CASSYPAHRVVTSGPPENLDTQYF.

V usage is TRBV4-2 and J usage is TRBJ2-3; D could derive from TRBD1 or TRBD2 (5 bases each). The CDR3 loop spans 16 amino acids. The V and J ends lost 6 bases and 3 bases respectively, with 19 bases between them. The germline V gene encodes CDR1 LGHNA and CDR2 YNFKEQ. The CDR3 DNA reads as TGTGCCAGCAGACAGGAAGAGGGGTTTTTGACAGATACGCAGTATTTT. Protein sequence: CASRQEEGFLTDTQYF.

The J gene is TRBJ2-7, the V gene TRBV20-1; D is possibly TRBD1 (6 bases). V was trimmed by 5 bases and J by 2 bases, leaving 16 bases between them. CDR1 and CDR2 (germline): DFQATT, SNEGSKA (reference sequence). There are 14 residues in the CDR3. The CDR3 nucleotides are TGCAGTGCTGTCAATACCGGGACAACCTACGAGCAGTACTTC. It codes for CSAVNTGTTYEQYF.

The chain recombines TRBV15 with TRBJ1-5; TRBD1 is a possible D gene (6 bases). Germline lookup yields CDR1 LNHNV and CDR2 YYDKDF (reference sequence). This CDR3 is 15 amino acids long. Trimming pared 2 bases from V and 2 bases from J, leaving 10 bases between. The CDR3 here is CATSRTGLGNQPQHF. Written as DNA, the CDR3 is TGTGCCACCAGCAGAACAGGGCTGGGCAATCAGCCCCAGCATTTT. Variable domain in full (rest from reference TRBV15 and TRBJ1-5): DAMVIQNPRYQVTQFGKPVTLSCSQTLNHNVMYWYQQKSSQAPKLLFHYYDKDFNNEADTPDNFQSRRPNTSFCFLDIRSPGLGDTAMYLCATSRTGLGNQPQHFGDGTRLSIL.